One and the same sample provided the 10 T cell receptor beta chains below, sequenced in a study of OX40 agonist ivuxolimab in advanced cancers. Method: immunoSEQ multiplex PCR; TCRdb's copy keeps in-frame clones and lacks some. This sample has tens of thousands of clones, with approximately 90% found just once. Material: CD4+ or CD8+ T cells sorted from blood, obtained in a trial of the OX40 agonist ivuxolimab. These receptors were collected from an adult with an advanced solid tumor such as melanoma, head and neck, liver or kidney cancer.

The CDR3 nucleotides read TGTGCCAGCTCACCGACAGGACCCACCTACGAGCAGTACTTC. Its protein is CASSPTGPTYEQYF. The V call is TRBV18, the J call TRBJ2-5; D may be TRBD1 (6 bases). Judging by the DNA end, TRBJ2-7 fits better; the J call may be wrong. Germline V gene data show CDR1 as KGHSH and CDR2 as LQKENI. CDR3 length: 14 residues.

The chain employs TRBV28 and TRBJ2-1; TRBD2 matches 10 bases. CDR1 and CDR2 (germline): MDHEN, SYDVKM. This CDR3 has 16 residues. The V segment lost 6 bases and the J segment 8 bases; nucleotides outside the gene matches: 13. The CDR3 loop is CASSRQKREGPDEQFF. The CDR3 bases are TGTGCCAGCAGCCGCCAGAAGCGGGAGGGCCCGGATGAGCAGTTCTTC.

The chain uses TRBV5-1 and TRBJ2-7, with TRBD1 matching 11 bases. V shed 3 bases and J 2 bases; nucleotides not matched to a gene: 4. The germline V gene encodes CDR1 SGHRS and CDR2 YFSETQ. The CDR3 sequence is 15 residues long. The CDR3 sequence is CASSSGQGAPYEQYF. DNA for the CDR3: TGCGCCAGCAGCTCCGGACAGGGGGCACCCTACGAGCAGTACTTC.

The chain joins TRBV14 to TRBJ2-3, with D tentatively TRBD1 or TRBD2 (5 bases each). CDR3 length equals 14 residues. V was trimmed by 4 bases and J by 11 bases, leaving 19 bases between them. Germline values: CDR1 SGHDN, CDR2 FVKESK. CDR3 nucleotide sequence: TGTGCCAGCAGCCCCGGGACCACCACAAGTGGGCAGTATTTT. Amino acid sequence: CASSPGTTTSGQYF.

This chain links TRBV29-1 with TRBJ2-1; 9 bases fit TRBD2. This CDR3 comprises 15 residues. CDR1 and CDR2 (germline): SQVTM, ANQGSEA. J was trimmed by 0 bases and V by 7 bases; bases with no gene match: 7. CDR3 residues: CSAALSGSSYNEQFF. CDR3 bases: TGCAGCGCCGCTCTTAGCGGGAGCTCCTACAATGAGCAGTTCTTC.

The J gene is TRBJ2-1, the V gene TRBV4-1; no definite D call. This CDR3 comprises 13 residues. V lost 1 base and J lost 7, with 8 bases in between. The germline gives CDR1 MGHRA, CDR2 YSYEKL. The CDR3 protein is CASSQGEVNEQFF. The DNA for the CDR3 is TGCGCCAGCAGCCAAGGCGAGGTTAATGAGCAGTTCTTC.

The chain is built from TRBV7-6 and TRBJ2-1; 9 nucleotides align to TRBD2. The CDR3 loop spans 18 amino acids. The germline CDR1 and CDR2 sequences are SGHVS and FNYEAQ. V was clipped by 0 bases and J by 2 bases; unmatched bases: 8. The CDR3 DNA reads TGTGCCAGCAGCTTAGCGGGACTAGCCAGTATTACCTACAATGAGCAGTTCTTC. As protein: CASSLAGLASITYNEQFF.

The genes are TRBV11-2 and TRBJ2-7; tentatively, D is TRBD1 (5 bases). The CDR3 extends over 16 amino acids. Germline lookup yields CDR1 SGHAT and CDR2 FQNNGV. Trimming took 5 bases from V and 3 from J, leaving 20 bases between them. The CDR3 spells CASSPFTGYAGYEQYF. CDR3 in DNA: TGTGCCAGCAGCCCATTTACAGGTTACGCCGGCTACGAGCAGTACTTC. Drawing the rest from reference TRBV11-2 and TRBJ2-7, the complete variable domain is EAGVAQSPRYKIIEKRQSVAFWCNPISGHATLYWYQQILGQGPKLLIQFQNNGVVDDSQLPKDRFSAERLKGVDSTLKIQPAKLEDSAVYLCASSPFTGYAGYEQYFGPGTRLTVT.

This chain's CDR3 is CSVEHIDSQYSYEQYF. In DNA, the CDR3 is TGCAGCGTTGAACATATAGACAGCCAATACTCCTACGAGCAGTACTTC. V and J are TRBV29-1 and TRBJ2-7, with D possibly matching TRBD1 (5 bases). Germline V gene sequence: CDR1 SQVTM, CDR2 ANQGSEA. This CDR3 is built from 16 residues. V was trimmed by 2 bases and J by 0 bases, leaving 17 bases between them.

This chain connects TRBV4-3 to TRBJ2-7, with TRBD2 matching over 8 bases. V lost 0 bases and J lost 3; bases outside the gene matches: 10. CDR1 and CDR2 (germline): LGHNA, YSLEER. This CDR3 comprises 17 residues. For the CDR3, the DNA is TGCGCCAGCAGCCAAGATCGAGTTTCAAGCGGGAGCTACGAGCAGTACTTC. Encoded protein: CASSQDRVSSGSYEQYF.